The 10 T cell receptor beta chains below come from one sample, sequenced in a study of cytomegalovirus exposure and HLA in healthy donors. Vbeta (60) and Jbeta (13) primers were used in the PCR. Using immunoSEQ multiplex PCR, the repertoire was profiled, and TCRdb retains in-frame clones only, with some absent. Among 150,000 to 200,000 clones, roughly 80% were seen once, and the ten largest hold 4.5% to 7.5%. Sequences were obtained from PBMCs. The source is a woman aged 25 to 39 in good health and CMV-seropositive.

This clone turned up a few times. The chain uses TRBV5-4 and TRBJ2-7, with a weak D call TRBD1 (6 bases). CDR3 length equals 14 residues. Between the trimmed V and J ends, which lost 0 bases and 2 bases, there was a span of 9 bases. Germline V gene sequence: CDR1 SGHNT, CDR2 YYREEE (reference sequence). Here the CDR3 reads CASSLEGETYEQYF. CDR3 sequence (DNA): TGTGCCAGCAGCTTGGAGGGGGAGACCTACGAGCAGTACTTC.

The chain is built from TRBV28 and TRBJ1-1; weak D call: TRBD1 (5 bases). The germline gives CDR1 MDHEN, CDR2 SYDVKM. V shed 3 bases and J shed 1 base, with 12 bases lying between them. The CDR3 is 15 residues long. CDR3 sequence: CASSFTGGRNTEAFF. The CDR3, as DNA: TGTGCCAGCAGTTTCACCGGGGGGAGGAACACTGAAGCTTTCTTT.

This clone was counted a few times. The genes are TRBV6-5 and TRBJ2-5; 9 bases agree with TRBD1. The J call could be wrong; TRBJ2-7 is a better fit for the DNA end. Germline loops: CDR1 MNHEY, CDR2 SVGAGI. The CDR3 is 13 residues long. Here the CDR3 DNA reads TGTGCCAGCAAGCGGGGACAGGGTGACGAGCAGTACTTC. It specifies CASKRGQGDEQYF.

The chain joins TRBV27 to TRBJ1-2; TRBD1 agrees at 10 bases. Germline V lookup: CDR1 MNHEY, CDR2 SMNVEV (reference sequence). The junction had 7 bases not matched to a gene; V was cut back by 8 bases and J by 4 bases. This CDR3 comprises 14 residues. CDR3 sequence reads: CASFGQGEVYGYTF. The CDR3 DNA reads as TGTGCCAGCTTCGGACAGGGGGAGGTCTATGGCTACACCTTC.

This chain joins TRBV5-8 and TRBJ1-2, with 7 bases lining up with TRBD1. V lost 7 bases to trimming and J lost 4 bases; unmatched junction nucleotides: 1. This CDR3 is 11 amino acids long. Germline assignment: CDR1 SGHTS and CDR2 YDEGEE. The DNA of the CDR3 is TGTGCCAGCGGGGACAGCTATGGCTACACCTTC. Translated, it gives CASGDSYGYTF.

This clone appeared a few times. This rearrangement joins TRBV29-1 to TRBJ2-5; possible D gene TRBD2, 5 bases. V shed 8 bases and J shed 5 bases, with 6 bases lying between them. Germline CDR1 SQVTM, CDR2 ANQGSEA. The CDR3 extends over 9 amino acids. The CDR3: CSTGETQYF. Written as DNA, the CDR3 is TGCAGCACGGGGGAGACCCAGTACTTC.

The chain joins TRBV7-9 to TRBJ1-3; D is unresolved. This CDR3 has 14 amino acids. Germline CDR1 and CDR2: SEHNR and FQNEAQ (reference sequence). V was trimmed by 1 base and J by 0 bases, leaving 4 bases between them. The CDR3 bases are TGTGCCAGCAGCTTAGGAGGCTCTGGAAACACCATATATTTT. It specifies CASSLGGSGNTIYF.

CDR3 region: CASSQELAWAKNIQYF. The CDR3 DNA is TGCGCCAGCAGCCAAGAATTAGCGTGGGCCAAAAACATTCAGTACTTC. V usage is TRBV4-3 and J usage is TRBJ2-4; possibly TRBD2 for D (5 bases). The ends were cut back, 0 bases at V and 1 base at J, with 10 bases in the middle. CDR3 length: 16 residues. From germline, CDR1 is LGHNA and CDR2 YSLEER.

This rearrangement joins TRBV7-9 to TRBJ2-5; no firm D call. The J call may be incorrect, as the DNA end agrees better with TRBJ2-7. The CDR3 has 14 amino acids. From germline, CDR1 is SEHNR and CDR2 FQNEAQ (reference sequence). CDR3 DNA sequence: TGTGCCAGCAGCCGGAACACAGTTCCATACGAGCAGTACTTC. It translates to CASSRNTVPYEQYF.

The chain combines TRBV6-5 with TRBJ1-4, with 7 bases matching TRBD1. V gave up 8 bases and J gave up 7 bases; unmatched junction bases: 10. The CDR3 has 14 residues. CDR1 and CDR2 (germline): MNHEY, SVGAGI. The CDR3 is CASSKTGFTEKLFF. Written as DNA, the CDR3 is TGTGCCAGCTCGAAGACAGGGTTTACTGAAAAACTGTTTTTT.